This passage covers 21 T cell receptor beta chains from one sample sequenced in a study of Graves' ophthalmopathy and Graves' hyperthyroidism. Amplifying from RNA transcripts, the study obtained TCR beta CDR3 regions. An opening RT-PCR round employed HTBI primers and preceded a second-round multiplex PCR. From the multiplex PCR reads, TCRdb called clonotypes with MiXCR, one entry per CDR3 protein. The sample has a few hundred thousand distinct CDR3 sequences, approximately 15% seen once; the top ten hold approximately 7%. The sequenced sample consisted of peripheral blood. The receptors were gathered from a woman between 18 and 30 years old with stable Graves' hyperthyroidism.

The chain carries TRBV18 and TRBJ1-6; 8 bases align to TRBD1. The CDR3 spans 16 residues. Germline V lookup: CDR1 KGHSH, CDR2 LQKENI. Trimming at V came to 4 bases and at J to 0 bases, leaving 2 bases not matched to a gene. Here the CDR3 reads CASSRQGTSYNSPLHF. CDR3 in DNA: TGTGCCAGCTCACGACAGGGGACCTCCTATAATTCACCCCTCCACTTT.

This clonotype came up many times. V and J are TRBV7-6 and TRBJ1-2; 9 nucleotides agree with TRBD1. The CDR3 totals 18 residues. Germline trimming cut 1 base from V and 4 bases from J; bases unmatched to any gene: 13. Germline CDR1 is SGHVS and CDR2 is FNYEAQ. CDR3 sequence reads: CASSLGDRLGQGFYGYTF. As DNA, the CDR3 is TGTGCCAGCAGCTTAGGTGATAGACTGGGACAGGGCTTCTATGGCTACACCTTC.

At least ten counts were recorded for this clonotype. This chain connects TRBV5-1 to TRBJ2-5; perhaps D is TRBD1 or TRBD2 (5 bases each). Trimming took 4 bases from V and 1 from J, leaving 11 bases between them. In germline, CDR1 is SGHRS, CDR2 YFSETQ. The CDR3 totals 14 residues. CDR3 amino acids: CASSPEGFQETQYF. CDR3 nucleotide sequence: TGCGCCAGCAGCCCCGAGGGGTTCCAAGAGACCCAGTACTTC.

The J gene is TRBJ2-7, the V gene TRBV5-1; D is unclear. The germline CDR1 and CDR2 sequences are SGHRS and YFSETQ. Trimming shortened V by 5 bases and J by 7 bases, and 19 bases separated the two germline ends. There are 14 residues in the CDR3. CDR3 sequence: CASSRMALLREQYF. The CDR3 DNA is TGCGCCAGCAGTCGGATGGCCCTTCTAAGAGAGCAGTACTTC. Combining the CDR3 with reference TRBV5-1 and TRBJ2-7 gives the whole variable domain KAGVTQTPRYLIKTRGQQVTLSCSPISGHRSVSWYQQTPGQGLQFLFEYFSETQRNKGNFPGRFSGRQFSNSRSEMNVSTLELGDSALYLCASSRMALLREQYFGPGTRLTVT.

This clonotype has at least ten counts. The V gene is TRBV29-1, the J gene TRBJ1-2, with D unresolved. This CDR3 comprises 10 residues. CDR1 and CDR2 (germline): SQVTM, ANQGSEA. The V end lost 6 bases, the J end lost 5 bases, and 7 bases lay between the germline ends. CDR3 sequence reads: CSVDTYGYTF. CDR3 nucleotide sequence: TGCAGCGTCGACACTTATGGCTACACCTTC.

This clonotype was counted only a few times. The chain carries TRBV18 and TRBJ1-2; possibly TRBD1 for D (6 bases). The CDR3 sequence is 13 residues long. Germline values: CDR1 KGHSH, CDR2 LQKENI. Trimming took off 2 bases at V and 3 bases at J, with 7 bases between the two ends. The CDR3 reads CASSPNRDYGYTF. The CDR3 DNA reads TGTGCCAGCTCACCAAACAGGGACTATGGCTACACCTTC.

This clonotype showed up many times. This chain connects TRBV24-1 to TRBJ2-2; D is possibly TRBD1 or TRBD2 (5 bases each). CDR1 and CDR2 (germline): KGHDR, SFDVKD. Trimming removed 10 bases at V and 5 bases at J, with 10 bases between. CDR3 length: 12 amino acids. CDR3 sequence reads: CATRGETGELFF. The CDR3 DNA is TGTGCCACTAGAGGGGAAACCGGGGAGCTGTTTTTT.

In this sample, this clonotype turned up many times. This chain joins TRBV2 and TRBJ1-2; 10 bases are a match to TRBD1. Per germline, CDR1 SNHLY and CDR2 FYNNEI. The CDR3 sequence is 14 residues long. V shed 8 bases, J shed 5 bases, and the junction held 8 bases outside the gene matches. CDR3 region: CASGETGGEYGYTF. CDR3 in DNA: TGTGCCAGCGGGGAGACAGGGGGCGAATATGGCTACACCTTC. Full variable domain (outside the CDR3, taken from reference TRBV2 and TRBJ1-2): EPEVTQTPSHQVTQMGQEVILRCVPISNHLYFYWYRQILGQKVEFLVSFYNNEISEKSEIFDDQFSVERPDGSNFTLKIRSTKLEDSAMYFCASGETGGEYGYTFGSGTRLTVV.

The rearrangement joins TRBV7-9 to TRBJ2-7; a possible D gene is TRBD2 (6 bases). The CDR3 has 16 residues. V was trimmed by 0 bases and J by 0 bases, leaving 12 bases between them. Per germline, CDR1 SEHNR and CDR2 FQNEAQ (reference sequence). The CDR3 spells CASSLAAGRSSYEQYF. CDR3 coding DNA: TGTGCCAGCAGCTTAGCGGCAGGGAGGAGCTCCTACGAGCAGTACTTC.

The chain carries TRBV20-1 and TRBJ1-1; TRBD1 matches at 9 bases. From germline, CDR1 is DFQATT and CDR2 SNEGSKA (reference sequence). Trimming removed 0 bases from V and 5 bases from J; junction bases left unmatched: 13. CDR3 length: 17 residues. CDR3 sequence: CSARDDITGGWWTEAFF. The CDR3 DNA follows: TGCAGTGCTAGAGATGATATCACAGGGGGCTGGTGGACTGAAGCTTTCTTT.

This chain links TRBV19 with TRBJ1-6; D call uncertain. Per the germline V gene, CDR1 is LNHDA and CDR2 is SQIVND (reference sequence). V was clipped by 6 bases and J by 6 bases, with 12 bases between them. The CDR3 extends over 14 amino acids. CDR3: CASRTRQSNSPLHF. Here the CDR3 DNA reads TGTGCCAGTAGAACCCGGCAGTCTAATTCACCCCTCCACTTT.

Many counts were recorded for this clonotype. J is TRBJ1-1 and V is TRBV6-5, with D maybe TRBD1 (6 bases). V was shortened by 0 bases and J by 8 bases, with 7 bases between the two germline ends. CDR3 size: 12 residues. Germline V lookup: CDR1 MNHEY, CDR2 SVGAGI. The CDR3 loop reads CASSYSDREAFF. The CDR3 nucleotides are TGTGCCAGCAGTTACTCCGACAGGGAAGCTTTCTTT.

This clonotype was recorded many times. This chain joins TRBV12-3 or TRBV12-4 and TRBJ1-1; TRBD1 might be the D (5 bases). V was shortened by 1 base and J by 6 bases, with 15 bases between the two germline ends. The CDR3 runs to 15 residues. As DNA, the CDR3 is TGTGCCAGCAGTTTAGGGGGCCTTAAGAGGCCTGAAGCTTTCTTT. Residues: CASSLGGLKRPEAFF.

In this sample, this clonotype turned up a few times. This rearrangement joins TRBV6-2 or TRBV6-3 to TRBJ2-4; D remains unclear. The germline V gene encodes CDR1 MNHEY and CDR2 SVGEGT. This CDR3 spans 16 amino acids. V was pared by 0 bases and J by 3 bases, with 12 bases between. The chain's CDR3 is CASSYSRRVGKNIQYF. The CDR3 DNA reads as TGTGCCAGCAGTTACTCGAGACGCGTAGGCAAAAACATTCAGTACTTC.

The chain employs TRBV7-2 and TRBJ1-6; D not resolved. The CDR3 sequence is 14 residues long. V was trimmed by 6 bases and J by 7 bases, leaving 13 bases between them. Germline V gene sequence: CDR1 SGHTA, CDR2 FQGNSA. CDR3: CASSNRAVNSPLHF. The CDR3 DNA reads as TGTGCCAGCAGTAATAGGGCAGTGAATTCACCCCTCCACTTT.

The chain joins TRBV29-1 to TRBJ2-5; D ambiguous. Trimming removed 7 bases from V and 5 bases from J, with 8 bases in between. Germline V gives CDR1 SQVTM, CDR2 ANQGSEA. The CDR3 contains 10 residues. The CDR3 sequence is CSAASETQYF. CDR3 nucleotides: TGCAGCGCCGCCTCGGAGACCCAGTACTTC.

This clonotype appeared many times. This chain links TRBV12-3 or TRBV12-4 with TRBJ1-1, with TRBD1 as a possible D gene (5 bases). V lost 6 bases and J 1 base, leaving 15 bases between the germline ends. The CDR3 is 15 residues long. DNA for the CDR3: TGTGCCAGCAGAAACCCGGGGACGACGAACACTGAAGCTTTCTTT. This encodes CASRNPGTTNTEAFF.

V gene TRBV12-3 or TRBV12-4 combines with J gene TRBJ1-5; D may be TRBD1 (5 bases). CDR3 size: 13 residues. V was trimmed by 3 bases and J by 8 bases, leaving 11 bases between them. CDR3 sequence: CASSLGGSKPQHF. The CDR3, as DNA: TGTGCCAGCAGTTTGGGGGGAAGTAAGCCCCAGCATTTT.

This clonotype was recorded at least ten times. This sequence joins TRBV19 and TRBJ2-5; D unclear. The germline V and J ends were trimmed by 5 bases and 2 bases, with 9 bases remaining between them. Per germline, CDR1 LNHDA and CDR2 SQIVND (reference sequence). The CDR3 consists of 13 residues. The CDR3 DNA reads TGTGCCAGTAGTTCATCGCCTCAAGAGACCCAGTACTTC. It specifies CASSSSPQETQYF.

This clonotype was recorded at least ten times. This sequence joins TRBV7-2 and TRBJ2-7; no clear D gene. This CDR3 spans 13 amino acids. Looked up from germline, CDR1 is SGHTA and CDR2 is FQGNSA. V was shortened by 5 bases and J by 3 bases, with 11 bases between the two germline ends. CDR3 residues: CASSPLRSYEQYF. CDR3 nucleotides: TGTGCCAGCAGCCCGCTCCGGAGCTACGAGCAGTACTTC.

This clonotype was observed many times. In DNA, the CDR3 is TGTGCCAGCAGTTACGGCCCCCCCGACAGACCAAACTATGGCTACACCTTC. Residues: CASSYGPPDRPNYGYTF. The chain has TRBV6-5 and TRBJ1-2; D is perhaps TRBD1 (5 bases). CDR3 length: 17 amino acids. V lost 2 bases and J lost 2, with 18 bases in between. Germline assignment: CDR1 MNHEY and CDR2 SVGAGI.